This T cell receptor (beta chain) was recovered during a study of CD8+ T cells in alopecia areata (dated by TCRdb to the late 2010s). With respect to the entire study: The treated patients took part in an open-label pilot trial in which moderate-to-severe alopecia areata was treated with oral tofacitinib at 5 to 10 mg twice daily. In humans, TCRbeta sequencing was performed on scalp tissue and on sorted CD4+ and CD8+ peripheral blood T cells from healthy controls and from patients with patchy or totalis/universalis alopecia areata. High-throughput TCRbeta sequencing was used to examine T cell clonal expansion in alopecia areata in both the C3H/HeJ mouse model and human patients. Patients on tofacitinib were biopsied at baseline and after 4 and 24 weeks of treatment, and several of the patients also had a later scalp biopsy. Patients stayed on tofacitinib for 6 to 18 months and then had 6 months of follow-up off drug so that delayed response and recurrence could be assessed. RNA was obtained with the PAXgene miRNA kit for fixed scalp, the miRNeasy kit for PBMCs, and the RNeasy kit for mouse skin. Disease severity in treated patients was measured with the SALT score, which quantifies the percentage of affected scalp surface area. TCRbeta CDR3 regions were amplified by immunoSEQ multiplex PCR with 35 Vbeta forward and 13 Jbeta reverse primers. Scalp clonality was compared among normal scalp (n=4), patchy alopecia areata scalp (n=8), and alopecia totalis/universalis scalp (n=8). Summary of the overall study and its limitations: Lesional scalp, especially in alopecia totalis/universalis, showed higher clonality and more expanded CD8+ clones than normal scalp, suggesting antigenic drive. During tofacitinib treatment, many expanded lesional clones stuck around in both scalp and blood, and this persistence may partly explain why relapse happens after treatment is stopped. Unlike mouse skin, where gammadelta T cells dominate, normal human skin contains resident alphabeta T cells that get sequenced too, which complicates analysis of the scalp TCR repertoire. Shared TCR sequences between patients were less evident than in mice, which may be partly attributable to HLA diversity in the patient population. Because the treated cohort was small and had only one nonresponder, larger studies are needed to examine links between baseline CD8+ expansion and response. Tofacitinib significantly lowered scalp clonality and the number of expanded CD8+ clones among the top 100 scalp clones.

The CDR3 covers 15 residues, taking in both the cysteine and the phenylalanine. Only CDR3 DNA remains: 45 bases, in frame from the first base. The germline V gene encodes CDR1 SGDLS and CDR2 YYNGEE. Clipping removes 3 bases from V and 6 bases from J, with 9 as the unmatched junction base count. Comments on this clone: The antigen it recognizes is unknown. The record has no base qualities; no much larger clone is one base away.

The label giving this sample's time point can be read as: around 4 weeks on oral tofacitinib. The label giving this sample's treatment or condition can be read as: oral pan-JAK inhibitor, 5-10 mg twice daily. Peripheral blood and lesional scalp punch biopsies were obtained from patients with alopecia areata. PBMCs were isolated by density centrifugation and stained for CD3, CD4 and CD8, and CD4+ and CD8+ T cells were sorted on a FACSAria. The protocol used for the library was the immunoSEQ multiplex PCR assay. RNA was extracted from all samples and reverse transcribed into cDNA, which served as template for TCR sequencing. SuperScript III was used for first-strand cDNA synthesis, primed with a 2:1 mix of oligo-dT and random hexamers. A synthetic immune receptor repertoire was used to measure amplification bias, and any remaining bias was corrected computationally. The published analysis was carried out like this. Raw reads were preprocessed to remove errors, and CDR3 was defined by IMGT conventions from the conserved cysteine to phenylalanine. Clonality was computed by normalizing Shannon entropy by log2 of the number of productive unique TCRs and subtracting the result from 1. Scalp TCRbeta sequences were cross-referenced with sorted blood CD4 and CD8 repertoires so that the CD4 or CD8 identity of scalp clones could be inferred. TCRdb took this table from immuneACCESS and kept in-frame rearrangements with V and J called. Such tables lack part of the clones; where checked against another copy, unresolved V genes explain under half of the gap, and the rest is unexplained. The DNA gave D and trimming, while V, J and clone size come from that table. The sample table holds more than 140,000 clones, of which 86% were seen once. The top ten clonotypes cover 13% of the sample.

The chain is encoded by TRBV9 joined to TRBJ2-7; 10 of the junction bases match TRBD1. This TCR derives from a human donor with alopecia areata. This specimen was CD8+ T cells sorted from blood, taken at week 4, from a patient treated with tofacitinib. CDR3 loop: CASSAGTGVGVEQYF. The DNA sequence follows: TGTGCCAGCAGCGCCGGGACAGGGGTGGGAGTCGAGCAGTACTTC.